This T cell receptor (beta chain) is drawn from a study of siplizumab effects on memory and regulatory T cells. Trimming took 7 bases from V and 8 from J; bases not matched to a gene: 8. This CDR3 has 13 amino acids. Germline CDR1 reads SQVTM; CDR2 reads ANQGSEA. The table came from immunoSEQ multiplex PCR; TCRdb's copy has only in-frame clones and leaves some out. The sample carries some 110,000 clones, around 93% recorded once. Whole-study findings and limits: Siplizumab significantly lowered the alloreactive sequences that could be traced to unstimulated CD4+ memory cells. Proliferating CD4+ or CD8+ clones, roughly 75-95% of them, lacked an assignable naive or memory phenotype. The Treg-derived share of mappable alloreactive CD4+ clones averaged about 68% with siplizumab and over 25% in controls. There appeared to be greater diversity in naive T cells than in memory cells, and naive T cells seemed major contributors to the alloresponse.

With respect to this clone: Its antigen is undetermined.

Sequencing used CD4+ T cells sorted from blood. The sequence was obtained from a human donor in good health. The chain has TRBV29-1 and TRBJ2-1; 10 bases line up with TRBD1. CDR3 residues: CSGSWTGGDEQFF. CDR3 coding DNA: TGCAGCGGATCATGGACAGGGGGAGATGAGCAGTTCTTC.